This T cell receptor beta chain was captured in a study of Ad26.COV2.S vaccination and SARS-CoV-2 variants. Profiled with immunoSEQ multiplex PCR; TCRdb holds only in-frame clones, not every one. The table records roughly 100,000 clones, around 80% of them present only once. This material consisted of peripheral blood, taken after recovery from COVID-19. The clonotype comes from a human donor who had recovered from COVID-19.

For the CDR3, the DNA is TGCGCCAGCAGCCAGGGCGTAGGCACTGAAGCTTTCTTT. Its protein product is CASSQGVGTEAFF. The gene calls are TRBV4-1 and TRBJ1-1; D not resolved. Germline V lookup: CDR1 MGHRA, CDR2 YSYEKL. This CDR3 is 13 amino acids long. V gave up 3 bases and J gave up 4 bases, with 9 bases separating them.